This T cell receptor (beta chain) was found in a study of cytomegalovirus exposure and HLA in healthy donors. The CDR3 length is 14 residues. V gave up 4 bases and J gave up 0 bases, with 10 bases separating them. CDR1 MGHRA and CDR2 YSYEKL come from the germline V gene. Study-wide results and caveats: The classifier reportedly diagnosed cytomegalovirus status with high specificity and sensitivity. Some V segments, including TRBV6-2 and TRBV6-3, were excluded as indistinguishable. Data from an earlier analysis indicated that most TCR beta V segments were productive either about 87% or about 30% of the time. One variant, a missense change in DCLRE1C, was linked in a later analysis to TCR beta V- and J-gene trimming.

Primers for the PCR totalled 60 Vbeta and 13 Jbeta. Libraries were prepared by immunoSEQ multiplex PCR; TCRdb keeps only in-frame clonotypes and omits some of them. The repertoire includes approximately 89,000 clones, approximately 69% of them detected once, and 1.2% sits in the top ten. This clone has just one count. Its target is not known. Sequencing input: PBMCs. This receptor was identified in a female donor in good health and CMV-seronegative. The J gene is TRBJ2-7, the V gene TRBV4-1, with a possible D match to TRBD1 (6 bases). The CDR3 reads CASSLIRGSYEQYF. The CDR3 bases are TGCGCCAGCAGCCTCATCAGGGGCTCCTACGAGCAGTACTTC.